This entry features one TCR beta chain sequence. The entry originates in a study of T cells in Graves' hyperthyroidism and ophthalmopathy. Whole-study context: Peripheral blood was acquired at first diagnosis, ahead of any therapy whatsoever.

In making diagnoses, clinical symptoms, serum thyroxine and TRAb, thyroid ultrasound and orbital computed tomography were all used. TCR beta CDR3 sequences were amplified from RNA transcripts. In the first-round RT-PCR of the TCR CDR3, the HTBI primer set was used. TCRdb ran MiXCR on the multiplex PCR reads and lists one entry per CDR3 protein. The table has hundreds of thousands of distinct CDR3 sequences, 15% to 17% seen once. The sequencing sample was made of blood. The sequence was collected from a woman under 30 with Graves' hyperthyroidism that later progressed to Graves' ophthalmopathy.

The CDR3 coding sequence is TGCAGTGCTAGTGAGAGGACCAGCTCTGGGGCCAACGTCCTGACTTTC. It encodes CSASERTSSGANVLTF. The rearrangement uses TRBV20-1 and TRBJ2-6; D gene ambiguous. This CDR3 contains 16 residues. The germline CDR1 and CDR2 sequences are DFQATT and SNEGSKA (reference sequence). V lost 3 bases and J lost 0, with 12 bases in between.